Below, 7 T cell receptor beta chains from the same sample are listed, as sequenced in a study of blood T cell repertoires in COVID-19. Measured with immunoSEQ multiplex PCR; TCRdb has only the in-frame clones, and not every one. The data hold roughly 93,000 clones, with around 85% observed a single time. Sequencing used peripheral blood. These receptors were taken from a woman older than 75 with acute or convalescent COVID-19.

The V and J genes are TRBV7-2 and TRBJ2-2; 9 nucleotides agree with TRBD1. Looked up from germline, CDR1 is SGHTA and CDR2 is FQGNSA. The V and J ends lost 5 bases and 6 bases, in that order; junction bases with no gene match: 7. This CDR3 region has 15 residues. In DNA form, the CDR3 reads TGTGCCAGCAGCCCGGGGACAGGGAGGCCCGGGGAGCTGTTTTTT. It codes for CASSPGTGRPGELFF. The full variable domain, with the rest looked up from reference TRBV7-2 and TRBJ2-2, is GAGVSQSPSNKVTEKGKDVELRCDPISGHTALYWYRQSLGQGLEFLIYFQGNSAPDKSGLPSDRFSAERTGGSVSTLTIQRTQQEDSAVYLCASSPGTGRPGELFFGEGSRLTVL.

The chain employs TRBV7-2 and TRBJ2-3; the D gene is possibly TRBD2 (6 bases). V was shortened by 4 bases and J by 6 bases, with 20 bases between the two germline ends. Germline assignment: CDR1 SGHTA and CDR2 FQGNSA. This CDR3 has 16 amino acids. The CDR3 loop is CASSSSFSAAGDTQYF. DNA of the CDR3: TGTGCCAGCAGCTCCTCTTTTTCGGCGGCGGGGGATACGCAGTATTTT.

V is TRBV20-1 and J is TRBJ2-5; 11 bases line up with TRBD2. Germline CDR1 and CDR2: DFQATT and SNEGSKA (reference sequence). The CDR3 has 19 residues. Trimming removed 3 bases from V and 4 bases from J; junction bases left unmatched: 19. CDR3 sequence: CSASNPLAGAIPRVETQYF. The CDR3 DNA sequence: TGCAGTGCTAGTAACCCACTAGCGGGGGCGATCCCCCGGGTAGAGACCCAGTACTTC.

The chain employs TRBV18 and TRBJ1-2; 9 bases align to TRBD1. J gave up 8 bases and V 5 bases, and 6 bases lay outside the gene matches. Germline CDR1 is KGHSH and CDR2 is LQKENI. This CDR3 comprises 13 residues. Here the CDR3 reads CASSGTGGGGYTF. For the CDR3, the DNA is TGTGCCAGCTCAGGAACAGGGGGCGGCGGCTACACCTTC.

The J gene is TRBJ2-5, the V gene TRBV21-1; TRBD2, the table's D call, was not compared with the DNA. TRBV21-1 is annotated as a pseudogene. The CDR3 length is 14 residues. The CDR3 DNA reads TGTGCCAGCAGCAAAGGGCGGGTCCAAGAGACCCAGTACTTC. Encoded protein: CASSKGRVQETQYF.

The V call is TRBV7-3, the J call TRBJ2-2; the match to TRBD1 covers 11 bases. Germline V gene lookup returns CDR1 SGHTA and CDR2 FQGTGA. This CDR3 region has 16 residues. J lost 7 bases, V lost 6 bases, and 10 bases had no gene match. CDR3 sequence: CASSQDRGQYSGELFF. The CDR3 region has the DNA TGTGCCAGCAGTCAGGACAGGGGGCAATATAGCGGGGAGCTGTTTTTT.

The chain recombines TRBV28 with TRBJ2-5; 9 nucleotides match TRBD2. V lost 2 bases, J lost 5 bases, and 9 bases stayed unmatched. The CDR3 length is 16 residues. Germline CDR1 and CDR2: MDHEN and SYDVKM. The CDR3 DNA is TGTGCCAGCAGTTTAGCCAGCGGGGGGCCTTGGGAGACCCAGTACTTC. Translation gives CASSLASGGPWETQYF.